This TCR beta chain was documented in a study of shared clonotypes between healthy human individuals. Germline V gives CDR1 SGDLS, CDR2 YYNGEE. Trimming removed 4 bases from V and 6 bases from J; junction bases left unmatched: 20. The CDR3 is 18 amino acids. Method: immunoSEQ multiplex PCR; TCRdb's copy keeps in-frame clones and lacks some. The sample holds roughly 1,000,000 clones, approximately 80% seen once. Among the donors, all were Caucasian adults who lived in Nashville, Tennessee. The chain is built from TRBV9 and TRBJ1-2, with 8 bases lining up with TRBD1. Sequenced: memory CD4+ T cells from PBMCs. Subset meaning: CD45RA-negative fraction. This sequence originates from a man aged 18 to 35 in good health. Some clones in this sample may be carry-over from other donors' samples. The CDR3 here is CASSPRTDSGRGQNGYTF. CDR3 nucleotides: TGTGCCAGCAGCCCCAGAACCGACTCCGGCAGGGGGCAGAATGGCTACACCTTC.